This T cell receptor beta chain was sequenced in a study of cytomegalovirus exposure and HLA in healthy donors. Germline trimming cut 5 bases from V and 4 bases from J; bases unmatched to any gene: 5. The CDR3 sequence is 14 residues long. From germline, CDR1 is SNHLY and CDR2 FYNNEI. Primers included in the PCR were 60 Vbeta and 13 Jbeta primers. Clones were read by immunoSEQ multiplex PCR, and TCRdb kept only the in-frame ones, dropping some. The data show over 150,000 clones, 77% seen once. What was sequenced was PBMCs. This clonotype originated in a man aged 50 to 60 in good health and CMV-seropositive. This sequence joins TRBV2 and TRBJ2-3, with 8 bases identical to TRBD2. The CDR3 nucleotides are TGTGCCAGCAGTACTAGCGGAATGGCAGATACGCAGTATTTT. It encodes CASSTSGMADTQYF.